These T cell receptor beta chains were read from a single sample in a study of T cells in localized non-small cell lung cancer. Only in-frame clones appear in the TCRdb table, and some are missing; sequencing was by immunoSEQ multiplex PCR. The sample includes more than 2,000 clones, about 35% of them seen just once. The sample here was lung tumor tissue, taken before any cancer treatment. The source is a man aged 40 to 69 with stage II lung adenocarcinoma. CDR3s include the opening cysteine and the closing phenylalanine or tryptophan. Each record gives: V gene, D gene, clone size, J gene, CDR3 DNA, CDR3 protein. A D gene is named only where the DNA matches it firmly. Only some rows state a clone size, as once, few, many or a class for expanded clones.

V: TRBV28; D: TRBD1; size: NA; J: TRBJ1-2; DNA: TGTGCCAGCAGTTCCGACAGGGAGGCCTATGGCTACACCTTC; CDR3: CASSSDREAYGYTF
V: TRBV6-8; D: TRBD1; size: NA; J: TRBJ2-4; DNA: TGTGCCAGCAGTTATCTAAGGGGGCGCGAATTTGTAAACATTCAGTACTTC; CDR3: CASSYLRGREFVNIQYF
V: TRBV28; D: TRBD1; size: NA; J: TRBJ1-1; DNA: TGTGCCAGCGGGACAGGAAACACTGAAGCTTTCTTT; CDR3: CASGTGNTEAFF
V: TRBV18; D: TRBD1; size: NA; J: TRBJ1-1; DNA: TGTGCCAGCTCACCTCAGACAGGGGAAGCTTTCTTT; CDR3: CASSPQTGEAFF
V: TRBV9; D: NA; size: medium-sized; J: TRBJ1-1; DNA: TGTGCCAGCAGCGGCTCGGGGAACCTATTAGACACTGAAGCTTTCTTT; CDR3: CASSGSGNLLDTEAFF
V: TRBV19; D: NA; size: NA; J: TRBJ2-1; DNA: TGTGCCAGTAGTATAGAGGGGACTGACGATGAGCAGTTCTTC; CDR3: CASSIEGTDDEQFF
V: TRBV28; D: TRBD1; size: NA; J: TRBJ1-2; DNA: TGTGCCAGCAGGCGGGACAGGGGGTTTGTCTATGGCTACACCTTC; CDR3: CASRRDRGFVYGYTF
V: TRBV30; D: NA; size: large; J: TRBJ1-5; DNA: TGTGCCTGGAGTGTAAACAGCAATCAGCCCCAGCATTTT; CDR3: CAWSVNSNQPQHF
V: TRBV4-1; D: NA; size: large; J: TRBJ1-2; DNA: TGCGCCAGCAGCCAAGAGTGGGGGCAGGACTATGGCTACACCTTC; CDR3: CASSQEWGQDYGYTF
V: TRBV11-3; D: NA; size: NA; J: TRBJ2-7; DNA: TGTGCCAGCAGCTTCTGGACAAGTCCCATCTACAAGCAGTACTTC; CDR3: CASSFWTSPIYKQYF
V: TRBV4-1; D: NA; size: medium-sized; J: TRBJ2-2; DNA: TGCGCCAGCAGCCAAGATCGGGCCGCCGGGGAGCTGTTTTTT; CDR3: CASSQDRAAGELFF
V: TRBV19; D: NA; size: NA; J: TRBJ2-5; DNA: TGTGCCAGTAGTCCCCGGAGAGGTAAAGAGACCCAGTACTTC; CDR3: CASSPRRGKETQYF
V: TRBV28; D: NA; size: NA; J: TRBJ2-7; DNA: TGTGCCAGCAGTTTGACGGAGAGCTCCTACGAGCAGTACTTC; CDR3: CASSLTESSYEQYF
V: TRBV11-3; D: NA; size: medium-sized; J: TRBJ2-2; DNA: TGTGCCAGCTTGGGGCGACAGAAGACCGGGGAGCTGTTTTTT; CDR3: CASLGRQKTGELFF
V: TRBV6-8; D: NA; size: medium-sized; J: TRBJ1-1; DNA: TGTGCCACGACGGTTTCGAGTGGCACTGAAGCTTTCTTT; CDR3: CATTVSSGTEAFF
V: TRBV19; D: NA; size: NA; J: TRBJ1-4; DNA: TGTGCCAGTACCCTCTTCTATCGGGTAACTAATGAAAAACTGTTTTTT; CDR3: CASTLFYRVTNEKLFF
V: TRBV19; D: NA; size: NA; J: TRBJ1-5; DNA: TGTGCCACTACAGGGTTCAGCAATCAGCCCCAGCATTTT; CDR3: CATTGFSNQPQHF
V: TRBV30; D: NA; size: NA; J: TRBJ2-6; DNA: TGTGCCCAACCACGGAGCTCTGGGGCCAACGTCCTGACTTTC; CDR3: CAQPRSSGANVLTF
V: TRBV18; D: NA; size: once; J: TRBJ1-1; DNA: TGTGCCAGCTCACCCGGGGGAGCGGATTTGAATACTGAAGCTTTCTTT; CDR3: CASSPGGADLNTEAFF
V: TRBV5-1; D: TRBD1; size: few; J: TRBJ2-6; DNA: TGCGCCAGCAGCTTGACAGGGACAGGGGGGGCCAACGTCCTGACTTTC; CDR3: CASSLTGTGGANVLTF
V: TRBV11-3; D: NA; size: large; J: TRBJ2-3; DNA: TGTGCCAGCAAGATTGGGGGCGGGGGCACCCCAGATACGCAGTATTTT; CDR3: CASKIGGGGTPDTQYF
V: TRBV6-8; D: NA; size: NA; J: TRBJ1-1; DNA: TGTGCCAGCAGTGTATTCGGGGTAGAGACTGAAGCTTTCTTT; CDR3: CASSVFGVETEAFF
V: TRBV10-3; D: NA; size: NA; J: TRBJ2-3; DNA: TGTGCCATCAGTGAGTCATCAGGGGGAGGGACAGATACGCAGTATTTT; CDR3: CAISESSGGGTDTQYF
V: TRBV11-3; D: TRBD1; size: NA; J: TRBJ2-1; DNA: TGTGCCAGCAACCAAATGGGACAGCAGGGCTACAATGAGCAGTTCTTC; CDR3: CASNQMGQQGYNEQFF
V: TRBV1; D: NA; size: NA; J: TRBJ2-5; DNA: TGCGCCAGCAGCCAAGATCCCATAGCGGGGGGCCCTGAAGAGACCCAGTACTTC; CDR3: CASSQDPIAGGPEETQYF
V: TRBV15; D: NA; size: NA; J: TRBJ1-3; DNA: TGTGCCACCAGCACAAACCTCAGGAGTCTTGGAAACACCATATATTTT; CDR3: CATSTNLRSLGNTIYF
V: TRBV23-1; D: NA; size: NA; J: TRBJ1-1; DNA: TGCGCCAGCAGTCGACTGGGGGGAGGGCAAACTGAAGCTTTCTTT; CDR3: CASSRLGGGQTEAFF
V: TRBV29-1; D: NA; size: few; J: TRBJ1-1; DNA: TGCAGCGTTTCGAAAGGGCCGGACACTGAAGCTTTCTTT; CDR3: CSVSKGPDTEAFF
V: TRBV6-8; D: NA; size: NA; J: TRBJ1-3; DNA: TGTGCCAGCAGTCCCGGACGGGCTGGAAACACCATATATTTT; CDR3: CASSPGRAGNTIYF
V: TRBV9; D: NA; size: NA; J: TRBJ1-1; DNA: TGTGCCAGCAGCGTAGATGGCAGGGCGGCTTTCTTT; CDR3: CASSVDGRAAFF
V: TRBV29-1; D: TRBD1; size: once; J: TRBJ1-2; DNA: TGCAGCGTTGACGCCCGGGACAGTAACTATGGCTACACCTTC; CDR3: CSVDARDSNYGYTF
V: TRBV11-3; D: TRBD1; size: few; J: TRBJ1-6; DNA: TGTGCCAGCAGCTCCGTCGGGACAGTAAATTCACCCCTCCACTTT; CDR3: CASSSVGTVNSPLHF
V: TRBV5-1; D: NA; size: few; J: TRBJ1-2; DNA: TGCGCCAGCAGCTTGGAGAGTCAGGCAGTAAGCTACACCTTC; CDR3: CASSLESQAVSYTF
V: TRBV16; D: TRBD1; size: NA; J: TRBJ2-7; DNA: TGTGCCAGCAGCCAGACAGGGATTGACGAGCAGTACTTC; CDR3: CASSQTGIDEQYF
V: TRBV9; D: NA; size: few; J: TRBJ1-6; DNA: TGTGCCAGCAGTTCCCGGACAGCGCCTTATTCACCCCTTCACTTT; CDR3: CASSSRTAPYSPLHF
V: TRBV6-8; D: NA; size: NA; J: TRBJ1-1; DNA: TGTGCCAGCATCCGGGCTCAGAACACTGAAGCTTTCTTT; CDR3: CASIRAQNTEAFF
V: TRBV9; D: NA; size: few; J: TRBJ2-1; DNA: TGTGCCAGCAGCGTAGGAAAAGAGAGTGAGCAGTTCTTC; CDR3: CASSVGKESEQFF
V: TRBV23-1; D: NA; size: few; J: TRBJ2-5; DNA: TGCGCCAGCAGCAAAGGTCCCCAGGGGGGGGACGGTGGAGAGACCCAGTACTTC; CDR3: CASSKGPQGGDGGETQYF
V: TRBV6-4; D: TRBD2; size: few; J: TRBJ2-1; DNA: TGTGCCAGCAGTGACTCGACTAGCCCACACTCCTACAATGAGCAGTTCTTC; CDR3: CASSDSTSPHSYNEQFF
V: TRBV19; D: TRBD1; size: few; J: TRBJ1-6; DNA: TGTGCCAGTAGTATAGGCCAGGGGGCGAATTCACCCCTCCACTTT; CDR3: CASSIGQGANSPLHF
V: TRBV19; D: NA; size: NA; J: TRBJ1-5; DNA: TGTGCCAGTATGAGAGGACAGAGCAATCAGCCCCAGCATTTT; CDR3: CASMRGQSNQPQHF
V: TRBV2; D: NA; size: medium-sized; J: TRBJ2-2; DNA: TGTGCCAGCAGTGAATCGGCAGGTTCGATTACCGGGGAGCTGTTTTTT; CDR3: CASSESAGSITGELFF
V: TRBV6-8; D: TRBD1; size: few; J: TRBJ2-1; DNA: TGTGCCAGCAGTTACCCGGGACAGGGGGACAATGAGCAGTTCTTC; CDR3: CASSYPGQGDNEQFF
V: TRBV6-8; D: TRBD2; size: medium-sized; J: TRBJ2-7; DNA: TGTGCCAGCAGTTACCGCGGGGGTTACGAGCAGTACTTC; CDR3: CASSYRGGYEQYF
V: TRBV6-8; D: TRBD1; size: few; J: TRBJ2-5; DNA: TGTGCCAGCAGTTACGAGGGGACAGGGGGAGAGACCCAGTACTTC; CDR3: CASSYEGTGGETQYF
V: TRBV11-3; D: NA; size: medium-sized; J: TRBJ2-3; DNA: TGTGCCAGCAGCTTGCAGGGTAGAGGAGATACGCAGTATTTT; CDR3: CASSLQGRGDTQYF
V: TRBV6-8; D: NA; size: few; J: TRBJ2-3; DNA: TGTGCCAGCGGGCGCGGGGAGGCAGATACGCAGTATTTT; CDR3: CASGRGEADTQYF
V: TRBV25-1; D: TRBD1; size: NA; J: TRBJ2-2; DNA: TGTGCCAGCAGTCCCCGGACAGGGGTCCTCGGGGAGCTGTTTTTT; CDR3: CASSPRTGVLGELFF
V: TRBV5-1; D: TRBD2; size: NA; J: TRBJ2-3; DNA: TGCGCCAGCAGCCCCCCCAAGGCTAGCGGGGTTGATACGCAGTATTTT; CDR3: CASSPPKASGVDTQYF
V: TRBV2; D: NA; size: few; J: TRBJ2-1; DNA: TGTGCCAGCACCGCGAGGGGGAGAAACAATGAGCAGTTCTTC; CDR3: CASTARGRNNEQFF
V: TRBV14; D: TRBD1; size: NA; J: TRBJ1-6; DNA: TGTGCCAGCAGCCAGACAGGGCAATCACCCCTCCACTTT; CDR3: CASSQTGQSPLHF
V: TRBV6-8; D: TRBD1; size: few; J: TRBJ1-1; DNA: TGTGCCAGCAGTCCGACAGGGATAAACACTGAAGCTTTCTTT; CDR3: CASSPTGINTEAFF
V: TRBV6-8; D: TRBD2; size: NA; J: TRBJ2-1; DNA: TGTGCCAGCAGTGACTCAGCGGGGGGGTACAATGAGCAGTTCTTC; CDR3: CASSDSAGGYNEQFF